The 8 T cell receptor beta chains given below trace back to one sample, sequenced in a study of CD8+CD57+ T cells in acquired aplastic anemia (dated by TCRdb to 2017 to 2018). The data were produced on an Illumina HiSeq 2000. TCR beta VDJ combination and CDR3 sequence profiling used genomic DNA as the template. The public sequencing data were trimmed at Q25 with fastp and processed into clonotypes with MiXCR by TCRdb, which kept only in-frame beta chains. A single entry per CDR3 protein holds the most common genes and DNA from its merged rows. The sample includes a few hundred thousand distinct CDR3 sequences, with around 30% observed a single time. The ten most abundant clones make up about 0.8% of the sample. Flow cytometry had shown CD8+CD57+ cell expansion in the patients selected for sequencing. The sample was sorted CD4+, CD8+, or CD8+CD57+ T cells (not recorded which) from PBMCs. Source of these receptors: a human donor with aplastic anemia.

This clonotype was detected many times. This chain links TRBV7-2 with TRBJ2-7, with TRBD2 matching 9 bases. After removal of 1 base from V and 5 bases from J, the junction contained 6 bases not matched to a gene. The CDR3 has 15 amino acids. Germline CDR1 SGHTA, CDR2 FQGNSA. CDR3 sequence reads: CASSLEFGLANEQYF. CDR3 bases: TGTGCCAGCAGCTTAGAGTTTGGACTAGCGAACGAGCAGTACTTC.

CDR3 in DNA: TGTGCCAGCTCACCCCTCCGCTTAAGCGGGTTGAGCTCCTACGAGCAGTACTTC. Its translation is CASSPLRLSGLSSYEQYF. J is TRBJ2-7 and V is TRBV18, with D possibly being TRBD2 (6 bases). The CDR3 has 18 residues. Germline CDR1 is KGHSH and CDR2 is LQKENI. Between the trimmed V and J ends, which lost 3 bases and 0 bases, there was a span of 21 bases.

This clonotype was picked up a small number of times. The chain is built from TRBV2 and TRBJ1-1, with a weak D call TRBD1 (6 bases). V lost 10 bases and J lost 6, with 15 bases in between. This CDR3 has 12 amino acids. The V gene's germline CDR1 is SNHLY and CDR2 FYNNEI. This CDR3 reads CATTSKGAEAFF. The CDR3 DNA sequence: TGTGCCACAACATCGAAGGGGGCTGAAGCTTTCTTT.

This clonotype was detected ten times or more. The CDR3 DNA is TGTGCCACCAGCAGAGGCGGGACGTTTGAAGCTTTCTTT. It yields the protein CATSRGGTFEAFF. This sequence joins TRBV15 and TRBJ1-1, with a tentative D call TRBD1 (5 bases). With 1 base removed from V and 7 bases from J, the gap between germline ends came to 10 bases. The CDR3 contains 13 residues. Per germline, CDR1 LNHNV and CDR2 YYDKDF (reference sequence).

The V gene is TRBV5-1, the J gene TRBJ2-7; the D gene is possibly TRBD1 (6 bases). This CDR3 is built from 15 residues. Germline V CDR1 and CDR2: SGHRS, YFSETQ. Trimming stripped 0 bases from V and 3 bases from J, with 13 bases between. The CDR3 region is CASSLVGAGVYEQYF. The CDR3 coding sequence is TGCGCCAGCAGCTTGGTCGGGGCAGGGGTCTACGAGCAGTACTTC.

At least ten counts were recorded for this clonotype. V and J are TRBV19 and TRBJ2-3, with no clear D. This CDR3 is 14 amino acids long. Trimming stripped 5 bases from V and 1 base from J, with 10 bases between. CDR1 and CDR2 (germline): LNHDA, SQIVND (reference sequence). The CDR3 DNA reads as TGTGCCAGTAGTGCCCCGGACGGCACAGATACGCAGTATTTT. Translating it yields CASSAPDGTDTQYF.

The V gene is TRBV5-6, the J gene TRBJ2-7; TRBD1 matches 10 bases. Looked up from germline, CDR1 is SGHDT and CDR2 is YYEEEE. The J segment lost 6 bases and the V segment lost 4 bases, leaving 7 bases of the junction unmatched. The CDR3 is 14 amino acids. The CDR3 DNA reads TGTGCCAGCAGCCGACAGGGGGCGCGGGGCGAGCAGTACTTC. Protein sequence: CASSRQGARGEQYF.

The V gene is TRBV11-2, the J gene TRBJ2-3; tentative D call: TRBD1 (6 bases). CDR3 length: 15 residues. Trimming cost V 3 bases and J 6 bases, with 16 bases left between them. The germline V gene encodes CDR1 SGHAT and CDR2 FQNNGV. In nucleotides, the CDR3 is TGTGCCAGCAGCTTTAGGACAGTGGGTACGGATACGCAGTATTTT. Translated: CASSFRTVGTDTQYF.